The present T cell receptor beta chain was sequenced within a study of blood T cell repertoires in COVID-19. The wider study: COVID-19 samples, acute and convalescent, were from the United States, Italy and Spain. Nucleic acid was either cDNA or gDNA, and it came from T cells, B-cell-depleted T cells, or PBMCs.

Methods used by the authors: Amplifying reference gene primers gave estimates of nucleated cell counts. This table comes from immunoSEQ multiplex PCR, and its TCRdb copy is limited to in-frame clones, with some not included. From that table come the V and J calls and clone size; the DNA was used to work out D and trimming. This table holds fewer than 200,000 clones, about 86% found once. V was pared by 1 base and J by 7 bases, with 17 bases between. Looked up from germline, CDR1 is SGHDT and CDR2 is YYEEEE. The CDR3 runs to 15 residues. The gene calls are TRBV5-6 and TRBJ2-5; a weak D match, TRBD1 (6 bases). The sequence was obtained from a middle-aged man with active or convalescent COVID-19. The material sequenced was peripheral blood. CDR3 DNA: TGTGCCAGCAGCTTGAGCTGGGACACCGGTGGGACCCAGTACTTC. Translating it yields CASSLSWDTGGTQYF.